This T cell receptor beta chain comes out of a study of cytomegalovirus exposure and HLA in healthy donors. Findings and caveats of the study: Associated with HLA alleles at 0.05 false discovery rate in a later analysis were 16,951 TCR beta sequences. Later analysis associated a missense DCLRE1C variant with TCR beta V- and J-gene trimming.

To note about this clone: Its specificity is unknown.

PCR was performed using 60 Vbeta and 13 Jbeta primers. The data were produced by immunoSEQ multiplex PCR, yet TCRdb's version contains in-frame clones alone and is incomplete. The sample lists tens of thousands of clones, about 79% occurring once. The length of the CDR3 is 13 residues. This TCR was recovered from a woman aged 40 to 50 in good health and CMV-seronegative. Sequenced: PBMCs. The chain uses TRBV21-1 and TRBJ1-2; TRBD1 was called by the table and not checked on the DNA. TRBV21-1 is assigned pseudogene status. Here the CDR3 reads CASSNWGPLGYTF. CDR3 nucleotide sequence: TGTGCCAGCAGCAATTGGGGCCCTTTAGGCTACACCTTC.